This T cell receptor (beta chain) emerged from a study of T cell clonality in common variable immunodeficiency. The V end was cut by 2 bases, the J end by 8 bases, with 10 bases between. The CDR3 contains 13 residues. Germline V CDR1 and CDR2: SGDLS, YYNGEE. This clone was seen many times. The read gets to within 3 residues of the CDR3 end, and the germline J gene fills in the rest. CVID and control samples used equivalent genomic DNA input. The assay was immunoSEQ multiplex PCR, and TCRdb's table has in-frame clones only and misses some. The sample contains some 28,000 clones, none of them singletons.

The chain carries TRBV9 and TRBJ1-4; D remains unclear. Specimen: peripheral blood mononuclear cells. The receptor was derived from a person between 18 and 75 years old in good health. The CDR3 region is CASSVGVEEKLFF. The part of the CDR3 DNA that was read is TGTGCCAGCAGCGTCGGGGTGGAGGAAAAA.